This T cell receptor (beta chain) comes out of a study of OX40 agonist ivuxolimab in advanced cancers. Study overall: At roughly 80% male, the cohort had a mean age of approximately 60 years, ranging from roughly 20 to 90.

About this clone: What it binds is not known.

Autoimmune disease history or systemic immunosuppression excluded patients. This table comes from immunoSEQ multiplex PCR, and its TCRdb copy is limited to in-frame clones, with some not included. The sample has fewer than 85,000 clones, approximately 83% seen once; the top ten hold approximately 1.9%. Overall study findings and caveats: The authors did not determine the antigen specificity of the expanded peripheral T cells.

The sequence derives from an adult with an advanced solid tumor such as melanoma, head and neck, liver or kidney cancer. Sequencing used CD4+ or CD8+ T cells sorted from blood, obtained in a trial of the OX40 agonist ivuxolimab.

The CDR3 region is CASSLVPMAGTNYEQYF. In nucleotides, the CDR3 is TGTGCCAGCAGCTTGGTTCCCATGGCCGGGACAAACTACGAGCAGTACTTC. This sequence joins TRBV5-6 and TRBJ2-7, with D perhaps matching TRBD1 (6 bases). CDR1 is SGHDT, CDR2 YYEEEE, per germline. The CDR3 extends over 17 amino acids. Trimming stripped 0 bases from V and 3 bases from J, with 19 bases between.